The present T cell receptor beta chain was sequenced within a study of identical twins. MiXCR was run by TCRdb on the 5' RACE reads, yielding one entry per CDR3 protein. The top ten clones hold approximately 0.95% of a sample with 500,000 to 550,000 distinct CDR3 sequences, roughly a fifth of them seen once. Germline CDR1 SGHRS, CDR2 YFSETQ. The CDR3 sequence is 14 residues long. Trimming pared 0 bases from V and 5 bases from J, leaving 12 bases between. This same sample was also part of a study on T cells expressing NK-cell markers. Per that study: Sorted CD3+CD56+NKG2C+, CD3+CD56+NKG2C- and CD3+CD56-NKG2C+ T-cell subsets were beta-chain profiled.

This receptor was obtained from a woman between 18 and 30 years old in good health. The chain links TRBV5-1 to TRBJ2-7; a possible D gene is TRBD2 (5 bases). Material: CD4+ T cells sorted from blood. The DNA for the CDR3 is TGCGCCAGCAGCTTGGGGGGTTTGGAGGACGAGCAGTACTTC. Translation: CASSLGGLEDEQYF. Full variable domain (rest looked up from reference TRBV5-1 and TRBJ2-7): KAGVTQTPRYLIKTRGQQVTLSCSPISGHRSVSWYQQTPGQGLQFLFEYFSETQRNKGNFPGRFSGRQFSNSRSEMNVSTLELGDSALYLCASSLGGLEDEQYFGPGTRLTVT.